This T cell receptor (beta chain) is from a study of blood T cells in healthy people across ages (dated by TCRdb to about 2015). Context from the whole study: Template switching captured roughly one uniquely barcoded TCR beta cDNA molecule per two T cells in model experiments. Using deep sequencing normalized with unique cDNA molecular identifiers, the study measured how TCR beta repertoire diversity changes with age. The donors were split into four age groups: young (average approximately 16 years), middle-aged (about 40), aged (more than 60) and long-lived (under 85). Two additional independent replicas of 1 million unique cDNA reads from the same blood draw were analyzed for two donors (one aged 18 to 29 and one aged 80 or older).

This clonotype was seen only a few times. Its antigen specificity is not known. Per-base quality was not reported, and no clone a single base away is much larger than it. The donors were roughly 39 Caucasian individuals from Russia, aged 6 to 90 years, who were systemically healthy. Each donor gave 9 to 10 milliliters of peripheral blood, collected into EDTA-treated Vacutainer tubes. Ficoll-Paque density-gradient centrifugation was used to isolate PBMCs, with at least 6 million per sample. Total RNA, at least 6 micrograms per sample, was extracted from PBMCs with Trizol reagent. For every donor, an aliquot of PBMCs went through flow cytometry to measure the percentages of naive CD45RAhigh/CD27high T cells. Results the study describes overall, beyond this receptor: Total diversity estimates from one million sequenced T cells were considered lower bounds and underestimates. Donor CMV infection status was unknown, potentially confounding age-related changes in expanded clonotypes. Observed TCR beta diversity correlated strongly with the percentage of naive T cells measured by flow cytometry. Conclusive comparison of naive and antigen-experienced compartments was prevented by the profiling of bulk unsorted PBMCs. The long-lived group showed more naive CD4+ T cells, fewer expanded clones and increased TCR diversity than the aged group, suggesting age selection. Observed TCR beta diversity per million T cells fell roughly linearly with age, and a significant reduction was already apparent by age about 36.

Library preparation was by 5' RACE. The sequencing machine was an Illumina HiSeq 2500. A second roughly 6 to 11 cycle PCR used a sample-barcoded 5' primer and a J-beta primer mix. Each TCR beta cDNA molecule received a unique molecular identifier from a template-switch 5' adaptor carrying 12 random nucleotides. Each sample yielded at least 2.5 million CDR3-containing paired-end reads. All of the RNA was converted into first-strand cDNA using the Mint cDNA synthesis kit, with a TRBC-specific oligonucleotide serving as the primer. Following uracil-DNA glycosylase treatment, all cDNA underwent a first 18-cycle PCR with the universal primers M1SS and BC2_uni_R. On the authors' methods: For normalization, 1 million high-quality reads, each with a distinct molecular identifier, were randomly selected from each sample. Reads with shared molecular identifiers were discarded instead of being binned into consensus sequences. MiTCR, with a Q25 quality threshold and the strictest error-elimination algorithm, was used for CDR3 identification, clonotype clustering and error correction. Lower-bound total TCR beta diversity was estimated with a nonparametric unseen species model using Euler transformation. TCRdb applied fastp at Q25 and MiXCR to the public reads, then kept only in-frame beta chains. Each CDR3 protein gets just one entry, which takes the most common genes and DNA from the rows behind it. It is TCRdb's table, rather than the study itself, that gives the V and J calls and clone size. The sample table shows about 800,000 distinct CDR3 sequences, and around 25% are seen once. Under 4.5% of the sample is held by the ten biggest clonotypes.

The V and J ends are trimmed by 0 bases and 4 bases, leaving 12 bases between them. The CDR3, cysteine through phenylalanine, is 15 amino acids long. The CDR3 DNA has 45 bases and is translated from base 1. The germline V gene gives CDR1 as SGHRS and CDR2 as YFSETQ. This sample was also put to use in a study of T cells of mothers and their children. That second report states: Nine systemically healthy Caucasian individuals served as donors, namely three mothers together with their six children. cDNA synthesis consumed the entire amount of extracted RNA, loaded at about 1.5 ug RNA in each 15 ul reaction. In the second PCR, the M1S primer added sample barcodes and 2-4 random nucleotides. Each mother yielded over 9.5 million TCR beta CDR3 reads and each child 2.5 million to 3.5 million reads. In both related and unrelated pairs, thymic selection shapes the output of TCR recombination in a similar way, with inherited differences having only a minor effect. Normalized repertoire overlap in related mother-child pairs was always slightly higher than in unrelated mother-child pairs, but the difference was never significant. Persistent microchimeric T cell clones were not detected, at a sensitivity of approximately 93 clones per million clonotypes. Deep NGS was used in the study to compare the TCR beta repertoires of mothers and children and to look for features that separate related mother-child pairs from unrelated individuals. The mean age was 40 +/- 4 years for the mothers and approximately 11 +/- 4 years for the children. After adapter ligation was performed with NEBNext reagents, the libraries were sequenced on an Illumina HiSeq 2000 with 100+100 nt paired-end reads. To prevent cross-contamination, the mother and child libraries were prepared one month apart and sequenced in separate runs. Each donor had between 500,000 and 2,000,000 distinct TCR beta clonotypes identified. Naive TCR beta clonotypes were estimated from low-frequency clonotypes matched to each donor's FACS-determined naive share, without sorting.

This sequence was found in a boy aged 5-17 years in good health. Sequencing input: blood. The receptor chain draws on TRBV5-1 and TRBJ2-3; too little of a D gene remains to name it. In nucleotides, the sequence is TGCGCCAGCAGCTTGGATCCTAGTGTTGCAGATACGCAGTATTTT. This sequence encodes CASSLDPSVADTQYF. The CDR3, completed at both ends by the reference TRBV5-1 and TRBJ2-3 genes, gives the full variable domain KAGVTQTPRYLIKTRGQQVTLSCSPISGHRSVSWYQQTPGQGLQFLFEYFSETQRNKGNFPGRFSGRQFSNSRSEMNVSTLELGDSALYLCASSLDPSVADTQYFGPGTRLTVL.